This T cell receptor beta chain was documented in a study of blood T cell repertoires in COVID-19. The germline V gene encodes CDR1 GTSNPN and CDR2 SVGIG (reference sequence). The V gene lost 5 bases and the J gene lost 6 bases, with 10 bases spanning the gap. The CDR3 has 11 residues. Libraries were prepared by immunoSEQ multiplex PCR; TCRdb keeps only in-frame clonotypes and omits some of them. Seen here are roughly 24,000 clones, just over 90% observed once, and the top ten hold roughly 7.4%. Material: peripheral blood. The receptor's source is a human donor in a cohort sampled during active COVID-19. The genes are TRBV30 and TRBJ1-1; D is uncertain. CDR3 DNA: TGTGCCTGGGGCCTACTGGCTGAAGCTTTCTTT. Encoded protein: CAWGLLAEAFF.